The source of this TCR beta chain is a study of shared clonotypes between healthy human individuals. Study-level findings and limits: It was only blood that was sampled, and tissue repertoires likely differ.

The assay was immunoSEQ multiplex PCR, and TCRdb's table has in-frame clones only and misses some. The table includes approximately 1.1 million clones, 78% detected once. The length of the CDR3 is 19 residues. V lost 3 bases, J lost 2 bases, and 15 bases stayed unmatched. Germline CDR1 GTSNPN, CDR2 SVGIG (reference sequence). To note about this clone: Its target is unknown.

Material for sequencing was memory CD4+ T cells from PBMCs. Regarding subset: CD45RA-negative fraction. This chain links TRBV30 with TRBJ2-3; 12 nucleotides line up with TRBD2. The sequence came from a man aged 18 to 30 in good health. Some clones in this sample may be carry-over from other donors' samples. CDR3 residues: CAWRRGLAGITSFTDTQYF. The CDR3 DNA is TGTGCCTGGAGGAGGGGACTAGCGGGCATCACCAGCTTCACAGATACGCAGTATTTT.